The rows below give T cell receptor beta chains drawn from one sample of a study of follicular helper T cells after annual influenza vaccination. Profiled with immunoSEQ multiplex PCR; TCRdb holds only in-frame clones, not every one. The data show about 5,100 clones, about nine tenths seen once. The material was CXCR5+ CD38- circulating T follicular helper cells from blood, obtained 7 days after influenza vaccination. Receptors were obtained from an adult who received the influenza vaccine. The CDR3 runs from the conserved cysteine through the conserved F or W. Fields, in order: V gene, CDR3 length, clone size, J gene, D gene, CDR3 DNA, CDR3 protein. A D gene is named only where the DNA matches it firmly. Rows give clone size only sometimes, using once, few, many, or a class for an expanded clone.

>TRBV7-8|14|NA|TRBJ1-2|TRBD1
TGTGCCAGCTCGAACAGGGGACCCTCCTATGGCTACACCTTC
CASSNRGPSYGYTF
>TRBV19|17|NA|TRBJ1-5|TRBD1
TGTGCCAGTAGTTCACAGGGGCCGGATTATAGCAATCAGCCCCAGCATTTT
CASSSQGPDYSNQPQHF
>TRBV14|12|few|TRBJ1-2|NA
TGTGCCAGCAGCCAAGGAGAGTATGGCTACACCTTC
CASSQGEYGYTF
>TRBV18|13|NA|TRBJ1-2|TRBD1
TGTGCCAGCTCACCACAGGGGGCTCTAAGCTACACCTTC
CASSPQGALSYTF
>TRBV28|13|NA|TRBJ1-1|TRBD1
TGTGCCAGCAGTCTCGCCCGACAGGGTAGGGCTTTCTTT
CASSLARQGRAFF
>TRBV15|15|NA|TRBJ2-5|TRBD1
TGTGCCACCAGCAGAGGAAGGGACAGTCTGGAGACCCAGTACTTC
CATSRGRDSLETQYF
>TRBV19|12|NA|TRBJ2-1|NA
TGTGCCAGTAGTGATCCAGGAGGTAAGCAGTTCTTC
CASSDPGGKQFF
>TRBV7-9|12|NA|TRBJ1-2|NA
TGTGCCAGCAGCCCCATTGAGAATGGCTACACCTTC
CASSPIENGYTF
>TRBV19|15|NA|TRBJ2-7|TRBD1
TGTGCCAGTAGTCCCGCGGACAGGGTCTCCTACGAGCAGTACTTC
CASSPADRVSYEQYF
>TRBV4-1|19|NA|TRBJ2-5|TRBD2
TGCGCCAGCAGCCAAGACCCCCCAGAGCGGGGTTCAGGCAGGGAGACCCAGTACTTC
CASSQDPPERGSGRETQYF
>TRBV7-2|16|NA|TRBJ2-3|NA
TGTGCCAGCACCCCCGGGGTAGGATTCAGCACAGATACGCAGTATTTT
CASTPGVGFSTDTQYF
>TRBV29-1|12|NA|TRBJ1-1|TRBD1
TGCAGCGCCGGACAGGTGAACACTGAAGCTTTCTTT
CSAGQVNTEAFF
>TRBV5-1|14|NA|TRBJ2-1|NA
TGCGCCAGCAGCTTGCCCAGAACCTACAATGAGCAGTTCTTC
CASSLPRTYNEQFF
>TRBV6-7|12|NA|TRBJ1-5|NA
TGTGCCAGCAGTGTACAGAATCAGCCCCAGCATTTT
CASSVQNQPQHF
>TRBV18|16|NA|TRBJ2-7|NA
TGTGCCAGCTCGCGCCCGACAGGCGAGACCCGATACGAGCAGTACTTC
CASSRPTGETRYEQYF
>TRBV6-1|14|NA|TRBJ1-5|TRBD1
TGTGCCAGCAGTCTGTGGACAGGGTTGGAGCCCCAGCATTTT
CASSLWTGLEPQHF
>TRBV4-1|15|NA|TRBJ2-5|TRBD2
TGCGCCAGCAGCCAAGCCCTAGCGGGGAAAGAGACCCAGTACTTC
CASSQALAGKETQYF
>TRBV18|17|NA|TRBJ1-1|TRBD1
TGTGCCAGCTCCCCCAGGGACAGGGGGCAAGGGTTTACTGAAGCTTTCTTT
CASSPRDRGQGFTEAFF
>TRBV5-6|14|NA|TRBJ1-1|NA
TGTGCCAGCAGCTTGCACAGTTTGAACACTGAAGCTTTCTTT
CASSLHSLNTEAFF
>TRBV7-2|17|NA|TRBJ1-5|TRBD1
TGTGCCAGCAGCCTGATCACCGGGACAGGGGGCAATCAGCCCCAGCATTTT
CASSLITGTGGNQPQHF
>TRBV6-4|14|NA|TRBJ2-3|TRBD2
TGTGCCAGCAGTGAAGCGGGGGGGACAGATACGCAGTATTTT
CASSEAGGTDTQYF
>TRBV5-6|14|NA|TRBJ1-2|NA
TGTGCCAGCAGCTCCCAATCGGTGCGGGATGGCTACACCTTC
CASSSQSVRDGYTF
>TRBV25-1|14|NA|TRBJ1-4|TRBD1
TGTGCCAGCTCTTCGACAGGGTTGAAGGAAAAACTGTTTTTT
CASSSTGLKEKLFF
>TRBV2|16|NA|TRBJ2-5|TRBD2
TGTGCCAGCAGTGAAGCGCCGGCGGGGGGGATGCAGACCCAGTACTTC
CASSEAPAGGMQTQYF
>TRBV28|15|few|TRBJ2-7|NA
TGTGCCAGCAAGGGGCTTGAAGGGAATCCCTACGAGCAGTACTTC
CASKGLEGNPYEQYF
>TRBV27|16|NA|TRBJ2-1|TRBD2
TGTGCCAGCAGTCCCTTCATAGCGGGGGGCCCCAATGAGCAGTTCTTC
CASSPFIAGGPNEQFF
>TRBV2|15|NA|TRBJ2-3|TRBD2
TGTGCCAGCAGCGGGAGGAGGGCAGGAGTAGATACGCAGTATTTT
CASSGRRAGVDTQYF
>TRBV6-1|15|once|TRBJ2-5|NA
TGTGCCAGCAGTGAAAGTCAGGGGCCGGGGGAGACCCAGTACTTC
CASSESQGPGETQYF
>TRBV10-3|12|NA|TRBJ1-2|NA
TGTGCCATCAGTGAAGGCGGGGCCGGCTACACCTTC
CAISEGGAGYTF
>TRBV2|14|NA|TRBJ2-3|TRBD2
TGTGCCAGCAGAAGCGGGACGGACACAGATACGCAGTATTTT
CASRSGTDTDTQYF
>TRBV5-4|14|NA|TRBJ2-1|TRBD2
TGTGCCAGCAGCTTAGCGGGGGTCTTCAATGAGCAGTTCTTC
CASSLAGVFNEQFF
>TRBV5-4|17|NA|TRBJ2-7|TRBD2
TGTGCCAGCAGCTCCGGGACTAGCGGGGGGCCCTCGGGAGAGCAGTACTTC
CASSSGTSGGPSGEQYF
>TRBV6-1|15|NA|TRBJ1-1|TRBD1
TGTGCCAGCAGTGGATTAACAGGGGGGAACACTGAAGCTTTCTTT
CASSGLTGGNTEAFF
>TRBV2|16|NA|TRBJ2-5|TRBD2
TGTGCCAGCAGGAGGGGGGGAGCGGGGGGGCGTGAGACCCAGTACTTC
CASRRGGAGGRETQYF
>TRBV7-2|16|NA|TRBJ2-6|NA
TGTGCCAGGCCAAAACCCGGGAGCACTGGGGCCAACGTCCTGACTTTC
CARPKPGSTGANVLTF
>TRBV5-1|14|NA|TRBJ1-3|NA
TGCGCCAGCCGAGACAGCAGCTCTGGAAACACCATATATTTT
CASRDSSSGNTIYF
>TRBV11-2|18|NA|TRBJ2-3|TRBD2
TGTGCCAGCAGCTTAGACCGGGGACTAGCGAGCAGCACAGATACGCAGTATTTT
CASSLDRGLASSTDTQYF
>TRBV29-1|8|few|TRBJ2-5|NA
TGCAGCGTTGCCGGAGGGGACTTC
CSVAGGDF
>TRBV30|15|NA|TRBJ1-5|TRBD1
TGTGCCTGGAGTGTACGAGGGACAGGGTCCCAGCCCCAGCATTTT
CAWSVRGTGSQPQHF
>TRBV20-1|11|NA|TRBJ2-3|NA
TGCAGTGCTCTAGGGGTAGATACGCAGTATTTT
CSALGVDTQYF
>TRBV29-1|14|NA|TRBJ2-5|TRBD2
TGCAGCGTTGAGGGAAGCGGGGGGGCCAAGACCCAGTACTTC
CSVEGSGGAKTQYF
>TRBV4-2|15|once|TRBJ1-2|NA
TGTGCCAGCAGCCAAGATTGGGCAGCTAACTATGGCTACACCTTC
CASSQDWAANYGYTF
>TRBV6-1|15|NA|TRBJ2-2|NA
TGTGCCAGCAGTGAAGGGGGGGGGCTTCCCGGGGAGCTGTTTTTT
CASSEGGGLPGELFF
>TRBV7-2|14|NA|TRBJ1-3|NA
TGTGCCAGCAGCCGACCCGGGGGGTTTAACACCATATATTTT
CASSRPGGFNTIYF
>TRBV19|15|NA|TRBJ1-6|NA
TGTGCCAGTAGTGGAAGAGACCTAGTTGATTCACCCCTCCACTTT
CASSGRDLVDSPLHF